This T cell receptor (beta chain) was identified in a study of cytomegalovirus exposure and HLA in healthy donors. Broader study findings: The classifier reportedly diagnosed cytomegalovirus status with high specificity and sensitivity. In the analysis, some V segments, TRBV6-2 and TRBV6-3 included, were excluded as indistinguishable.

Germline values: CDR1 MNHNS, CDR2 SASEGT. V shed 6 bases and J 3 bases; nucleotides not matched to a gene: 9. This CDR3 is built from 15 residues. This clone has just a few counts. The antigen remains undetermined. The study ran its PCR with 60 Vbeta and 13 Jbeta primers. Produced via immunoSEQ multiplex PCR; TCRdb's table is partial and in-frame only. The sample records around 140,000 clones, approximately 10% being singletons. The receptor was derived from a woman aged 35 to 49 in good health and CMV-seropositive. The genes are TRBV6-1 and TRBJ1-2; 8 positions match TRBD1. Sequencing was done on a sample of PBMCs. In nucleotides, the CDR3 is TGTGCCAGCAGCGACAGGGGCGACGAGGACTATGGCTACACCTTC. It yields the protein CASSDRGDEDYGYTF.